What follows is one T cell receptor beta chain and its context. Antigen unknown. This sample includes further DNA sequences coding for the same CDR3. These data originate in a study of shared clonotypes between healthy human individuals. Broader study findings: Naive CD4 clonotypes overlapped across a few donors at approximately 4.5%.

Some clones are missing from TCRdb's copy, which holds only in-frame ones; the method was immunoSEQ multiplex PCR. Altogether about 2 million clones are present, 85% to 95% being singletons, with the ten largest covering roughly 0.13%. Trimming pared 6 bases from V and 2 bases from J, leaving 8 bases between. This CDR3 is 13 amino acids long. Germline values: CDR1 SNHLY, CDR2 FYNNEI. This TCR derives from a man between 18 and 35 years old in good health. The specimen sequenced was naive CD4+ T cells sorted from blood. Subset defined: CD45RA+ positively selected. The V call is TRBV2, the J call TRBJ1-5, with D tentatively TRBD1 (5 bases). The CDR3 nucleotides read TGTGCCAGCAGCAGGGAGGGCAATCAGCCCCAGCATTTT. This sequence encodes CASSREGNQPQHF.